Listed here are 26 T cell receptor beta chains from one sample, sequenced in a study of blood T cells in healthy people across ages. Primed by a sample-barcoded 5' primer and a J-beta primer mix, a second PCR proceeded for 7 to 11 cycles. TCRdb ran MiXCR on the 5' RACE reads and lists one entry per CDR3 protein. The data show hundreds of thousands of distinct CDR3 sequences, with 44% seen just once and around 21% held by the top ten. Sequenced input: blood. All receptors derive from a man in his sixties in good health.

The chain recombines TRBV14 with TRBJ1-1; 7 positions agree with TRBD1. J lost 5 bases, V lost 4 bases, and 4 bases had no gene match. CDR3 size: 13 residues. CDR1 is SGHDN and CDR2 is FVKESK in the germline V gene. CDR3 amino acids: CASSPRGRTEAFF. CDR3 bases: TGTGCCAGCAGCCCCAGGGGGAGGACTGAAGCTTTCTTT.

Note on this clonotype: Given a much more abundant clone one base away, this may be a read error. The chain couples TRBV11-2 to TRBJ2-3; perhaps TRBD2 as D (5 bases). Germline CDR1 SGHAT, CDR2 FQNNGV. This CDR3 comprises 15 residues. V lost 5 bases, J lost 1 base, and 13 bases lay in between. CDR3 nucleotides: TGTGCCAGCAGCACGATGCTGGGAGGCACAGATACGCAGTATTTT. Residues: CASSTMLGGTDTQYF.

In this sample, this clonotype turned up a few times. The chain has TRBV9 and TRBJ2-3; D perhaps matches TRBD2 (7 bases). The V gene's germline CDR1 is SGDLS and CDR2 YYNGEE. The CDR3 sequence is 18 residues long. V gave up 2 bases and J gave up 4 bases, with 23 bases separating them. The CDR3 nucleotides are TGTGCCAGCAGCGTTACTCTGGGGGCAGCGGGGTTCTCAGATACGCAGTATTTT. Its translation: CASSVTLGAAGFSDTQYF.

This clonotype was seen a handful of times. The chain links TRBV12-3 or TRBV12-4 to TRBJ2-3; D call uncertain. The CDR3 is 14 residues long. The V end was cut by 7 bases, the J end by 5 bases, with 16 bases between. CDR3 DNA: TGTGCCAGCATCCTCGGAGTGAGTGGAGATACGCAGTATTTT. It encodes CASILGVSGDTQYF.

This clonotype was counted a few times. The chain joins TRBV25-1 to TRBJ1-6, with D possibly TRBD1 on 6 matching bases. Deletions cut 8 bases from V and 7 bases from J, with 15 bases between. The CDR3 is made up of 14 amino acids. Germline CDR1 and CDR2: MGHDK and SYGVNS. The CDR3 nucleotides are TGTGCCAGCTCCCAAGGGGGGCGGAATTCACCCCTCCACTTT. Protein sequence: CASSQGGRNSPLHF.

V and J are TRBV6-4 and TRBJ1-5; weak D call: TRBD1 (5 bases). The CDR3 consists of 10 residues. Deletions cut 8 bases from V and 15 bases from J, with 14 bases between. CDR1 and CDR2 (germline): MRHNA, SNTAGT. For the CDR3, the DNA is TGTGCCAGCCCCGGGGCCCACCGGCATTTT. This translates into CASPGAHRHF.

The chain recombines TRBV7-9 with TRBJ2-5; tentatively, D is TRBD1 (5 bases). CDR1 and CDR2 (germline): SEHNR, FQNEAQ (reference sequence). Between the trimmed V and J ends, which lost 1 base and 0 bases, there was a span of 9 bases. CDR3 length: 15 amino acids. CDR3 residues: CASSLGWGDQETQYF. The DNA for the CDR3 is TGTGCCAGCAGCTTAGGCTGGGGCGACCAAGAGACCCAGTACTTC.

The J gene is TRBJ1-4, the V gene TRBV4-1; tentative D call: TRBD1 (5 bases). CDR1 is MGHRA, CDR2 YSYEKL, per germline. Trimming removed 3 bases at V and 7 bases at J, with 12 bases between. The CDR3 is 14 residues long. The CDR3 loop reads CASSQGTVGEKLFF. CDR3 coding DNA: TGCGCCAGCAGCCAGGGGACTGTGGGTGAAAAACTGTTTTTT.

The chain couples TRBV3-1 to TRBJ1-4; D not certain. The CDR3 runs to 12 residues. V gave up 5 bases and J gave up 8 bases, with 9 bases separating them. The germline gives CDR1 LGHDT, CDR2 YNNKEL (reference sequence). As DNA, the CDR3 is TGTGCCAGCAGCTCTTCGTCGGAAAAACTGTTTTTT. This codes for CASSSSSEKLFF.

This clonotype was picked up a small number of times. The chain recombines TRBV6-5 with TRBJ2-3, with 8 bases fitting TRBD2. The V gene's germline CDR1 is MNHEY and CDR2 SVGAGI. The J segment lost 2 bases and the V segment lost 0 bases, leaving 7 bases of the junction unmatched. The CDR3 totals 17 residues. CDR3 bases: TGTGCCAGCAGTTACTCGACGGGTAGCGGGGTCACAGATACGCAGTATTTT. Translating it yields CASSYSTGSGVTDTQYF.

This clonotype was seen only once. The chain joins TRBV20-1 to TRBJ1-5, with a weak D call TRBD1 (5 bases). The CDR3 extends over 14 amino acids. Germline CDR1 is DFQATT and CDR2 is SNEGSKA (reference sequence). V lost 6 bases and J 3 bases, leaving 15 bases between the germline ends. Here the CDR3 DNA reads TGCAGTGCAGTTCGTTGGGGGGACAATCAGCCCCAGCATTTT. Protein product: CSAVRWGDNQPQHF.

The rearrangement uses TRBV20-1 and TRBJ1-6, with a tentative D call TRBD1 (5 bases). Germline lookup yields CDR1 DFQATT and CDR2 SNEGSKA (reference sequence). This CDR3 has 12 amino acids. With 4 bases removed from V and 10 bases from J, the gap between germline ends came to 11 bases. The CDR3 sequence is CSAIGGDSPLHF. The DNA of the CDR3 is TGCAGTGCTATTGGAGGGGACTCACCCCTCCACTTT.

The chain joins TRBV6-2 or TRBV6-3 to TRBJ2-1, with D uncertain. Trimming took 6 bases from V and 0 from J, leaving 12 bases between them. This CDR3 has 15 residues. Germline CDR1 and CDR2: MNHEY and SVGEGT. The CDR3 is CASSLPASSYNEQFF. CDR3 nucleotide sequence: TGTGCCAGCAGCCTGCCCGCGAGCTCCTACAATGAGCAGTTCTTC.

The J gene is TRBJ2-4, the V gene TRBV29-1; weak D call: TRBD2 (5 bases). The CDR3 consists of 12 residues. Looked up from germline, CDR1 is SQVTM and CDR2 is ANQGSEA. The V gene lost 8 bases and the J gene lost 9 bases, with 17 bases spanning the gap. The CDR3 coding sequence is TGCAGCATCCGGGAAACGATGGGCATTCAGTACTTC. It specifies CSIRETMGIQYF.

In regard to this clonotype: This could be a read error, since a much larger clone is one nucleotide away. This chain joins TRBV6-6 and TRBJ1-2, with D unclear. V shed 7 bases and J shed 4 bases, with 16 bases lying between them. CDR3 length: 14 amino acids. Germline V CDR1 and CDR2: MNHNY, SVGAGI (reference sequence). CDR3 loop: CASNVQAPPYGYTF. In nucleotides, the CDR3 is TGTGCCAGCAATGTTCAGGCTCCCCCCTATGGCTACACCTTC.

This clonotype was recorded at least ten times. The genes are TRBV12-3 or TRBV12-4 and TRBJ1-2; 8 nucleotides agree with TRBD1. CDR3 length equals 15 residues. Losses at the gene ends were 7 bases for V and 0 bases for J; bases not matched to a gene: 7. The CDR3 nucleotides are TGTGCCAGCAACCAAGGACAGGGAGCTAACTATGGCTACACCTTC. Amino acid sequence: CASNQGQGANYGYTF.

This clonotype was observed many times. V and J are TRBV29-1 and TRBJ2-1; 8 nucleotides match TRBD2. This CDR3 region has 13 residues. Germline assignment: CDR1 SQVTM and CDR2 ANQGSEA. The junction had 8 bases not matched to a gene; V was cut back by 6 bases and J by 7 bases. The CDR3 loop reads CSVRGGVTNEQFF. CDR3 coding DNA: TGCAGCGTCCGGGGGGGCGTAACGAATGAGCAGTTCTTC.

A word on this clonotype: One junction end disagrees with the germline gene, perhaps due to a read error. V and J are TRBV5-1 and TRBJ1-1, with D perhaps matching TRBD1 (5 bases). In germline, CDR1 is SGHRS, CDR2 YFSETQ. This CDR3 is built from 12 residues. CDR3 coding DNA: TGCGCCAGCAGATTGGGGCAGTATGAAGCTTTCTTT. Protein: CASRLGQYEAFF.

V and J are TRBV4-1 and TRBJ1-5, with 8 bases lining up with TRBD1. V dropped 5 bases and J dropped 0; count of bases not matched to a gene: 3. Per the germline V gene, CDR1 is MGHRA and CDR2 is YSYEKL. The length of the CDR3 is 15 residues. In nucleotides, the CDR3 is TGCGCCAGCAGCTTACAGGGGGTTAGCAATCAGCCCCAGCATTTT. This sequence encodes CASSLQGVSNQPQHF.

In this sample, this clonotype turned up a few times. V and J are TRBV12-3 or TRBV12-4 and TRBJ2-1; 9 bases are a match to TRBD1. Trimming took 4 bases from V and 4 from J; bases not matched to a gene: 8. The CDR3 is made up of 16 amino acids. CDR3 amino acids: CASSSRGQGPYNEQFF. In nucleotides, the CDR3 is TGTGCCAGCAGTTCCCGGGGACAGGGCCCATACAATGAGCAGTTCTTC.

J is TRBJ1-6 and V is TRBV6-4; the D is unclear. The germline V and J ends were trimmed by 2 bases and 4 bases, with 6 bases remaining between them. CDR1 and CDR2 from the germline V gene are MRHNA and SNTAGT. This CDR3 spans 14 amino acids. The CDR3 DNA reads as TGTGCCAGCAGTGACGGCAGTTATAATTCACCCCTCCACTTT. Protein sequence: CASSDGSYNSPLHF.

The table lists this clonotype with a count of one. The chain recombines TRBV5-1 with TRBJ2-1; TRBD2 matches 11 bases. CDR1 and CDR2 from the germline V gene are SGHRS and YFSETQ. There are 16 residues in the CDR3. Trimming at V came to 5 bases and at J to 0 bases, leaving 4 bases not matched to a gene. CDR3 protein: CASRLTSGGSYNEQFF. CDR3 in DNA: TGCGCCAGCAGACTTACTAGCGGGGGCTCCTACAATGAGCAGTTCTTC.

CDR3 DNA sequence: TGTGCCAGCAGCCCAGACGGGGAGCGAGAGACCCAGTACTTC. This codes for CASSPDGERETQYF. V and J are TRBV7-6 and TRBJ2-5, with D possibly matching TRBD2 (5 bases). Germline values: CDR1 SGHVS, CDR2 FNYEAQ. This CDR3 has 14 residues. The V end was cut by 5 bases, the J end by 4 bases, with 14 bases between.

This clonotype was seen a handful of times. In DNA, the CDR3 is TGTGCCAGCCGAGGACAGGGGGCTAGGGTGCAGTACTTC. It translates to CASRGQGARVQYF. The chain carries TRBV11-2 and TRBJ2-7, with 11 bases fitting TRBD1. The V segment lost 8 bases and the J segment 9 bases; nucleotides outside the gene matches: 9. The CDR3 is 13 residues long. Germline CDR1 and CDR2: SGHAT and FQNNGV.

The sample holds many counts of this clonotype. This may be a read error: a much more frequent sequence differs by one nucleotide. V gene TRBV28 combines with J gene TRBJ2-5; D unclear. Germline CDR1 and CDR2: MDHEN and SYDVKM. V lost 5 bases and J 1 base, leaving 11 bases between the germline ends. The CDR3 covers 14 residues. The CDR3 DNA reads as TGTGCCAGCAGTGTTCCGAACAGCCAAGAGACCCAGTACTTC. Translating gives CASSVPNSQETQYF.

A few counts support this clonotype. The rearrangement uses TRBV12-3 or TRBV12-4 and TRBJ2-1; D is unclear. This CDR3 region has 12 residues. Between the trimmed V and J ends, which lost 5 bases and 10 bases, there was a span of 12 bases. The CDR3: CASSPRLSEQFF. For the CDR3, the DNA is TGTGCCAGCAGTCCCCGGCTCTCGGAGCAGTTCTTC.